The next 23 T cell receptor beta chains were all read from a single sample in a study of spatial heterogeneity in lung cancer. One entry per CDR3 protein results from TCRdb running MiXCR on the 5' RACE reads. This sample carries about 80,000 distinct CDR3 sequences, 15% to 25% of them seen once, and the ten largest clones take roughly 6%. This sample's time point: sample taken at primary tumor resection. Tumor, nontumor lung or frozen PBMC supplied whole RNA that was sequenced unsorted. The sequencing here drew on PBMCs, taken at surgery. The receptors were gathered from a male donor with early-stage non-small cell lung cancer.

This chain joins TRBV7-2 and TRBJ2-3, with 7 positions matching TRBD2. CDR3 length: 17 amino acids. The ends lost 2 bases at V and 0 bases at J; junction bases unmatched: 8. Per germline, CDR1 SGHTA and CDR2 FQGNSA. CDR3 protein: CASSLSSSGASTDTQYF. For the CDR3, the DNA is TGTGCCAGCAGCTTAAGCAGCAGCGGGGCTAGCACAGATACGCAGTATTTT.

This clonotype was counted only a few times. The chain's CDR3 is CASSPDGRPADTQYF. For the CDR3, the DNA is TGTGCCAGCAGTCCTGACGGGAGACCCGCAGATACGCAGTATTTT. The V gene is TRBV12-3 or TRBV12-4, the J gene TRBJ2-3, with a tentative D call TRBD2 (6 bases). The CDR3 length is 15 residues. Deletions cut 5 bases from V and 4 bases from J, with 16 bases between.

CDR3 DNA sequence: TGCAGCGTTGAAAAGTTAGACTCTGGGGCCAACGTCCTGACTTTC. Its protein is CSVEKLDSGANVLTF. The chain employs TRBV29-1 and TRBJ2-6; D unresolved. Trimming pared 2 bases from V and 0 bases from J, leaving 8 bases between. The length of the CDR3 is 15 residues. CDR1 and CDR2 from the germline V gene are SQVTM and ANQGSEA.

This clonotype has only a few counts. This chain uses TRBV20-1 with TRBJ1-5, with D possibly matching TRBD1 (6 bases). The germline V gene has CDR1 DFQATT and CDR2 SNEGSKA (reference sequence). The CDR3 length is 15 residues. Trimming took 3 bases from V and 0 from J, leaving 12 bases between them. CDR3 bases: TGCAGTGCTAGGGGGGCAGCGATTAGCAATCAGCCCCAGCATTTT. It codes for CSARGAAISNQPQHF.

This clonotype came up a few times. V and J are TRBV6-5 and TRBJ2-3; D gene unclear. CDR3 length: 11 amino acids. Germline values: CDR1 MNHEY, CDR2 SVGAGI. Trimming removed 2 bases at V and 5 bases at J, with 2 bases between. CDR3 sequence (DNA): TGTGCCAGCAGTTACCGAGATACGCAGTATTTT. Translating it yields CASSYRDTQYF.

Points on this clonotype: It may be a read error: a sequence one base away is much more abundant. This sequence joins TRBV11-3 and TRBJ2-1, with D tentatively TRBD1 (5 bases). V shed 4 bases and J shed 6 bases, with 16 bases lying between them. This CDR3 is built from 15 residues. The germline CDR1 and CDR2 sequences are SGHNT and YENEEA. This chain's CDR3 is CASSSDMVAGNEQFF. DNA for the CDR3: TGTGCCAGCAGCTCGGACATGGTAGCCGGCAATGAGCAGTTCTTC.

This clonotype has a handful of counts. The rearrangement joins TRBV29-1 to TRBJ2-5, with a tentative D call TRBD1 (5 bases). Looked up from germline, CDR1 is SQVTM and CDR2 is ANQGSEA. The CDR3 spans 11 residues. V lost 4 bases, J lost 5 bases, and 8 bases lay in between. DNA of the CDR3: TGCAGCGTTGGCAGGGTGGAGACCCAGTACTTC. Its protein is CSVGRVETQYF.

This rearrangement joins TRBV11-2 to TRBJ2-1, with D possibly called TRBD1 or TRBD2 (5 bases each). Trimming shortened V by 5 bases and J by 6 bases, and 17 bases separated the two germline ends. Germline V CDR1 and CDR2: SGHAT, FQNNGV. The CDR3 is 15 amino acids. In DNA form, the CDR3 reads TGTGCCAGCAGCCTGGGACCTAGAAAGGGCAATGAGCAGTTCTTC. It translates to CASSLGPRKGNEQFF.

The gene calls are TRBV24-1 and TRBJ2-2; 13 nucleotides match TRBD2. Trimming cost V 4 bases and J 7 bases; bases outside gene matches: 5. Germline loops: CDR1 KGHDR, CDR2 SFDVKD. The CDR3 runs 16 residues. The CDR3 sequence is CATSDPTSGGVGELFF. Written as DNA, the CDR3 is TGTGCCACCAGTGACCCCACTAGCGGGGGGGTCGGGGAGCTGTTTTTT.

The V gene is TRBV7-8, the J gene TRBJ2-7, with 14 bases lining up with TRBD2. Unmatched junction bases numbered 7, after V lost 5 bases and J lost 4 bases. Germline V gene lookup returns CDR1 SGHVS and CDR2 FQNEAQ. The CDR3 is 16 residues long. This CDR3 reads CASSKGLAGVVYEQYF. CDR3 DNA sequence: TGTGCCAGCAGCAAGGGACTAGCGGGAGTGGTATACGAGCAGTACTTC.

Here the CDR3 reads CASSRRTAGPYEQYF. In nucleotides, the CDR3 is TGTGCCAGCAGTCGCCGGACAGCAGGACCCTACGAGCAGTACTTC. This sequence joins TRBV28 and TRBJ2-7; TRBD1 might be the D (6 bases). Germline CDR1 MDHEN, CDR2 SYDVKM. V lost 5 bases and J lost 2, with 16 bases in between. This CDR3 contains 15 residues.

By sample share, this clonotype is medium-sized. The rearrangement uses TRBV28 and TRBJ2-7; 9 nucleotides agree with TRBD1. With 4 bases clipped from V and 3 bases from J, the junction kept 1 base outside the gene matches. CDR1 MDHEN and CDR2 SYDVKM come from the germline V gene. There are 13 residues in the CDR3. This chain's CDR3 is CASSSTGGYEQYF. The CDR3 nucleotides are TGTGCCAGCAGTTCGACAGGGGGCTACGAGCAGTACTTC.

This clonotype was picked up many times. V is TRBV4-3 and J is TRBJ2-1; 11 bases are a match to TRBD1. Trimming took 3 bases from V and 4 from J; bases not matched to a gene: 11. The CDR3 totals 18 residues. From germline, CDR1 is LGHNA and CDR2 YSLEER. CDR3 bases: TGCGCCAGCAGCCAGCTTATAGGACAGGGGGCGGAGTACAATGAGCAGTTCTTC. Translated, it gives CASSQLIGQGAEYNEQFF.

The chain carries TRBV11-2 and TRBJ2-5; no firm D call. CDR3 length equals 13 residues. Deletions cut 3 bases from V and 1 base from J, with 6 bases between. Germline assignment: CDR1 SGHAT and CDR2 FQNNGV. CDR3 sequence (DNA): TGTGCCAGCAGCTTTTCATCCCAAGAGACCCAGTACTTC. This codes for CASSFSSQETQYF.

The genes are TRBV7-2 and TRBJ1-3, with TRBD1 as a possible D gene (5 bases). The length of the CDR3 is 15 residues. Germline V lookup: CDR1 SGHTA, CDR2 FQGNSA. V lost 5 bases and J lost 0, with 11 bases in between. Here the CDR3 DNA reads TGTGCCAGCAGCCCCGGGACCTACTCTGGAAACACCATATATTTT. Its protein product is CASSPGTYSGNTIYF.

This clonotype came up many times. The V and J genes are TRBV11-1 and TRBJ2-7; TRBD2 is a possible D gene (6 bases). Trimming shortened V by 5 bases and J by 4 bases, and 12 bases separated the two germline ends. The CDR3 covers 13 residues. CDR1 and CDR2 from the germline V gene are SGHAT and FQDESV (reference sequence). CDR3 in DNA: TGTGCCAGCAGCCCCCCCGGAGGGTACGAGCAGTACTTC. Amino acids: CASSPPGGYEQYF.

This clonotype appeared a few times. This chain connects TRBV7-3 to TRBJ2-1; TRBD1 aligns across 8 bases. The CDR3 spans 15 residues. Germline CDR1 is SGHTA and CDR2 is FQGTGA. The V and J ends lost 5 bases and 6 bases, in that order; junction bases with no gene match: 9. Here the CDR3 reads CASSPGQGRGNEQFF. DNA of the CDR3: TGTGCCAGCAGCCCCGGACAGGGAAGGGGCAATGAGCAGTTCTTC.

This clonotype was seen a handful of times. CDR3 in amino acids: CASSSAGQFYSPQHF. The CDR3 nucleotides are TGTGCCAGCAGCTCGGCCGGACAGTTCTATTCGCCCCAGCATTTT. The V and J genes are TRBV7-2 and TRBJ1-5, with TRBD1 as a possible D gene (6 bases). The germline V gene encodes CDR1 SGHTA and CDR2 FQGNSA. CDR3 length: 15 residues. V was clipped by 4 bases and J by 9 bases, with 19 bases between them.

This clonotype has only a few counts. The genes are TRBV2 and TRBJ2-3; D remains ambiguous. Germline V gives CDR1 SNHLY, CDR2 FYNNEI. CDR3 length: 12 residues. The V end lost 5 bases, the J end lost 2 bases, and 5 bases lay between the germline ends. The DNA for the CDR3 is TGTGCCAGCAGTACAGCCACAGATACGCAGTATTTT. Translated: CASSTATDTQYF.

At least ten counts were recorded for this clonotype. The chain joins TRBV7-9 to TRBJ2-7; unclear D gene. Trimming cost V 5 bases and J 5 bases, with 10 bases left between them. Germline CDR1 SEHNR, CDR2 FQNEAQ (reference sequence). The CDR3 has 12 amino acids. The CDR3 protein is CASSPGLNEQYF. The CDR3 DNA follows: TGTGCCAGCAGCCCCGGTCTGAACGAGCAGTACTTC.

This clonotype has more than one count but fewer than ten. The chain has TRBV12-3 or TRBV12-4 and TRBJ2-7; tentatively, D is TRBD1 or TRBD2 (7 bases each). The CDR3 is made up of 11 amino acids. The V end lost 8 bases, the J end lost 6 bases, and 11 bases lay between the germline ends. The CDR3 protein is CASLRGGEQYF. CDR3 nucleotides: TGTGCCAGCCTCAGGGGGGGCGAGCAGTACTTC.

V usage is TRBV5-1 and J usage is TRBJ2-1; 7 nucleotides line up with TRBD2. From germline, CDR1 is SGHRS and CDR2 YFSETQ. CDR3 length: 16 residues. The V and J ends lost 0 bases and 3 bases, in that order; junction bases with no gene match: 6. The CDR3 reads CASSLALAGDYNEQFF. The CDR3, as DNA: TGCGCCAGCAGCTTGGCCCTCGCGGGAGACTACAATGAGCAGTTCTTC.

The table lists this clonotype with many counts. This chain joins TRBV29-1 and TRBJ2-7; 12 bases fit TRBD2. This CDR3 has 15 amino acids. CDR1 SQVTM and CDR2 ANQGSEA come from the germline V gene. J gave up 6 bases and V 7 bases, and 13 bases lay outside the gene matches. The CDR3 DNA reads as TGCAGCGCCATGGGGCTAGCGGGAGGGTTGAGCGAGCAGTACTTC. It is translated as CSAMGLAGGLSEQYF.